A selection of T cell receptor beta chains follows, all from one sample in a study of blood T cell repertoires in COVID-19. The table came from immunoSEQ multiplex PCR; TCRdb's copy has only in-frame clones and leaves some out. The data contain some 80,000 clones, 79% of them singletons. Input material: peripheral blood. These receptors were taken from a woman aged 80 or older with active or convalescent COVID-19. Each CDR3 is given with its conserved first and last residue. The D gene is left open where the match is weak. Size tells how often a clone was seen (once, few, many) or the class of an expanded clone, and some rows leave it out.

v_call	clone_size	j_call	d_call	cdr3_nt	cdr3_aa
TRBV18	.	TRBJ2-7	TRBD1	TGTGCCAGCTCACTTTCCCCGGGACAGGGGTTGAACGAGCAGTACTTC	CASSLSPGQGLNEQYF
TRBV4-3	.	TRBJ2-7	TRBD2	TGCGCCAGCAGCCCGAGGGCTAGCGGGGGGGTGAGCTCCTACGAGCAGTACTTC	CASSPRASGGVSSYEQYF
TRBV7-2	.	TRBJ1-2	TRBD1	TGTGCCAGCAGCCCCTGGACAGGGGGGATCTCAGCCTACTATGGCTACACCTTC	CASSPWTGGISAYYGYTF
TRBV9	.	TRBJ2-5	.	TGTGCCAGCAGCGGAGCTTGGGACTTAGGGAGGACCCAGTACTTC	CASSGAWDLGRTQYF
TRBV4-2	.	TRBJ2-7	TRBD2	TGTGCCAGCAGCCAAGAGGGGCGGTATAGCGGGAGCCACGAGCAGTACTTC	CASSQEGRYSGSHEQYF
TRBV12-5	.	TRBJ1-6	TRBD1	TGTGCTAGTGGCCGCACAGGGGGCCGGTCACCCCTCCACTTT	CASGRTGGRSPLHF
TRBV6-5	once	TRBJ2-1	TRBD1	TGTGCCAGCAGTTACCGGACAGGGGTTTTTTACAATGAGCAGTTCTTC	CASSYRTGVFYNEQFF
TRBV5-4	.	TRBJ2-3	.	TGTGCCAGCAGCCCCAATAGCCCGGATACGCAGTATTTT	CASSPNSPDTQYF
TRBV14	.	TRBJ1-3	.	TGTGCCAGCAGCCAAGGCCGACTCTCTGGAAACACCATATATTTT	CASSQGRLSGNTIYF
TRBV30	once	TRBJ2-7	TRBD2	TGTGCCTGGAGTGTACTTCCCCCGGGGAGGGAGCCGTACTTC	CAWSVLPPGREPYF
TRBV19	.	TRBJ1-3	TRBD1	TGTGCCAGTAGTTCGACAGGGTCTGGAAACACCATATATTTT	CASSSTGSGNTIYF
TRBV5-1	.	TRBJ2-7	.	TGCGCCAGCAGCTGGACAGTGAACTACGAGCAGTACTTC	CASSWTVNYEQYF
TRBV11-2	.	TRBJ2-1	.	TGTGCCAGCAGCTTACTACGGTCGTCCTACAATGAGCAGTTCTTC	CASSLLRSSYNEQFF
TRBV19	.	TRBJ2-1	.	TGTGCCAGTAGCTGGGGGGTCTCTGGACTTCCCTACAATGAGCAGTTCTTC	CASSWGVSGLPYNEQFF
TRBV9	.	TRBJ2-3	.	TGTGCCAGCAGCGAGAGAGGCCGCACAGATACGCAGTATTTT	CASSERGRTDTQYF
TRBV20-1	few	TRBJ2-1	TRBD1	TGCAGCACCGGGACAGCTGAGCAGTTCTTC	CSTGTAEQFF
TRBV6-5	few	TRBJ1-3	TRBD1	TGTGCCAGCAGAGAGGGACAGCTTGGAAACACCATATATTTT	CASREGQLGNTIYF
TRBV23-1	.	TRBJ1-1	.	TGCGCCAGCAGTCACGAGATCGGGGATTTGAACACTGAAGCTTTCTTT	CASSHEIGDLNTEAFF
TRBV5-1	.	TRBJ2-3	.	TGCGCCAGCAGCTTGGCGGGCAGGGCAATAGATACGCAGTATTTT	CASSLAGRAIDTQYF
TRBV19	.	TRBJ1-6	TRBD1	TGTGCCAGTAGTATTTATGGGGGACAGAGCTCCTATAATTCACCCCTCCACTTT	CASSIYGGQSSYNSPLHF
TRBV5-4	few	TRBJ1-2	TRBD1	TGTGCCAGCAGCTCGGAACAGGGGTACTATGGCTACACCTTC	CASSSEQGYYGYTF
TRBV7-8	.	TRBJ2-1	.	TGTGCCAGCAGCTCGTTGGTCACTCTCCGGCGGGACGGCGGGGATGAGCAGTTCTTC	CASSSLVTLRRDGGDEQFF
TRBV12-5	.	TRBJ1-1	.	TGTGCTAGTGGTCCCCACGGCACTGAAGCTTTCTTT	CASGPHGTEAFF
TRBV3-1/TRBV3-2	.	TRBJ1-1	TRBD1	TGTGCCAGCAGCCGACCGGGACAGGGAGCTTTCTTT	CASSRPGQGAFF
TRBV5-6	.	TRBJ2-1	TRBD1	TGTGCCAGCAGCGAGGGACAGGGTCTCTCAAGTGAGCAGTTCTTC	CASSEGQGLSSEQFF
TRBV7-7	.	TRBJ2-3	TRBD2	TGTGCTAGCAGCTTAGCGCGGGAGGGGGTCCACACAGATACGCAGTATTTT	CASSLAREGVHTDTQYF
TRBV28	.	TRBJ1-5	.	TGTGCCAGCAGCCGTCGAAGCTACAGGGTGGGTCAGCCCCAGCATTTT	CASSRRSYRVGQPQHF